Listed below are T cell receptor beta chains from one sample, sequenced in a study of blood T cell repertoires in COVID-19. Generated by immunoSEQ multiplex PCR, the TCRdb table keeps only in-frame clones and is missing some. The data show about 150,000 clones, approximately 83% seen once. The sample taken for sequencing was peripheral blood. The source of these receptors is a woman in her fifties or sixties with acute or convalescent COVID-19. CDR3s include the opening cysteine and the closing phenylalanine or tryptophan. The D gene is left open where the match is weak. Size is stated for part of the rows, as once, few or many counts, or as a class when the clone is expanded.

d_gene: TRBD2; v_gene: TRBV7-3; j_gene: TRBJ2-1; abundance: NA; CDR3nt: TGTGCCAGCAGCCCGTCTAGCGGCCCATACAATGAGCAGTTCTTC; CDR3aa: CASSPSSGPYNEQFF
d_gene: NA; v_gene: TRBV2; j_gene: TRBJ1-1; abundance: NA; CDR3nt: TGTGCCAGAACAGGGAACACTGAAGCTTTCTTT; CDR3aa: CARTGNTEAFF
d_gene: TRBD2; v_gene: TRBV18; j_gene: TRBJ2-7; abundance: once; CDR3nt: TGTGCCAGCTCACTCGGAGAGGGGAGGGGAGCTTACGAGCAGTACTTC; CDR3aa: CASSLGEGRGAYEQYF
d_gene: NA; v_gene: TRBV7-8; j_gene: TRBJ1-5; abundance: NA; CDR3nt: TGTGCCAGCAGCCCCTCCGGCGGGTCGTTGCTGCAGCCCCAGCATTTT; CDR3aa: CASSPSGGSLLQPQHF
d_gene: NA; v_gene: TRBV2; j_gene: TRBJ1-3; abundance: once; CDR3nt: TGTGCCAGTAGGTCGAACAGGGCTGGAAACACCATATATTTT; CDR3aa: CASRSNRAGNTIYF
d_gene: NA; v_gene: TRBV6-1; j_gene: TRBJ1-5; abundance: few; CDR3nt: TGTGCCAGCAGTGAAATGGGGGCCGGAATACGTCAGCCCCAGCATTTT; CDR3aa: CASSEMGAGIRQPQHF
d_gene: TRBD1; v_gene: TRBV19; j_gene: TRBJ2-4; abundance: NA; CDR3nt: TGTGCCAGTAGTATCAACACAGGGGGCTTCATTCAGTACTTC; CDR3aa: CASSINTGGFIQYF
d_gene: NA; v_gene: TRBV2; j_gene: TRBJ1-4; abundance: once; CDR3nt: TGTGCCAGCAGGGACAAACCAACTAATGAAAAACTGTTTTTT; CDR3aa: CASRDKPTNEKLFF
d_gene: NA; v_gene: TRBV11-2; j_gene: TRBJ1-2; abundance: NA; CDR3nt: TGTGCCAGCAGCTCCTCGACGGGGGGCTACACCTTC; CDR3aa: CASSSSTGGYTF
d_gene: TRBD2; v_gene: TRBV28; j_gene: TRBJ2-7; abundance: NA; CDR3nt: TGTGCCAGCACCTTTAGTGCTAGCGGGGGGGGTCTGCAGTACTTC; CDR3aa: CASTFSASGGGLQYF
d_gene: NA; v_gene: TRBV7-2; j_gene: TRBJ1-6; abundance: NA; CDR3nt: TGTGCCAGCAGCTTTTACAGAAATAATTCACCCCTCCACTTT; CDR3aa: CASSFYRNNSPLHF
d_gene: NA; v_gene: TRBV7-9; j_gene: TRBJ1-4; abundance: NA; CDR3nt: TGTGCCAGTGCGGACAGTAATGAAAAACTGTTTTTT; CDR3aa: CASADSNEKLFF
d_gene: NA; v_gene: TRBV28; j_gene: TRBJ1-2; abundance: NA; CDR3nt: TGTGCCAGTCAGGCGGGGGACACCTCTAACTATGGCTACACCTTC; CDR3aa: CASQAGDTSNYGYTF
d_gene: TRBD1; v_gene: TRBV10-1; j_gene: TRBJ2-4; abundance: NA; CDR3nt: TGCGCCAGCAGCTTACAGGGGGAAAACATTCAGTACTTC; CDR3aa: CASSLQGENIQYF
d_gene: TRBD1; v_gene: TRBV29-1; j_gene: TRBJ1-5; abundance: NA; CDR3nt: TGCAGCGTGGGTGAACCGGGACAGGGATATCAGCCCCAGCATTTT; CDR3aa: CSVGEPGQGYQPQHF
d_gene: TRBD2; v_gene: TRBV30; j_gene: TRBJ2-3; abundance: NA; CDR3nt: TGTGCCTGGACTTCTGGCGGGGGGGCATCTGATACGCAGTATTTT; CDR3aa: CAWTSGGGASDTQYF
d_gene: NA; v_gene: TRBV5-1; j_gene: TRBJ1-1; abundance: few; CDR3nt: TGCGCCAGCAGCTTGGACAGGATGAACACTGAAGCTTTCTTT; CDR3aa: CASSLDRMNTEAFF
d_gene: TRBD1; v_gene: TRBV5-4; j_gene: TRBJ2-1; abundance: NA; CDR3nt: TGTGCCAGCAGCCGGGACAGGGGGAATGAGCAGTTCTTC; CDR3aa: CASSRDRGNEQFF
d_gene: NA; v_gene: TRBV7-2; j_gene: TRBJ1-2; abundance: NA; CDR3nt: TGTGCCAGCAGCTTACTCCCAATTCCGACAGAGCATGGCTACACCTTC; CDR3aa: CASSLLPIPTEHGYTF
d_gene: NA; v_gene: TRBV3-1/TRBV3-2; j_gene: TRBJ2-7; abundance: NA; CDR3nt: TGTGCCAGCAGCCAAGATCAGGGCAGCTATATCTCCGAGCAGTACTTC; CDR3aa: CASSQDQGSYISEQYF
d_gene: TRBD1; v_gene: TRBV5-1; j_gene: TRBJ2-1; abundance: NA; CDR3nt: TGCGCCAGCAGTGGGCAGGGGGCAGGTAATGAGCAGTTCTTC; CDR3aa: CASSGQGAGNEQFF
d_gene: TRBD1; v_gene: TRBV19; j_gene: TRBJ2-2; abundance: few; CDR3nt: TGTGCCAGTAGTAGGGGGACAGGGAGCACCGGGGAGCTGTTTTTT; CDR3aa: CASSRGTGSTGELFF
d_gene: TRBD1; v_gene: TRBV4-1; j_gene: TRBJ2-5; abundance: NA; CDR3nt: TGCGCCAGCAGCCCTCAGGGGGTAAAAGAGACCCAGTACTTC; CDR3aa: CASSPQGVKETQYF
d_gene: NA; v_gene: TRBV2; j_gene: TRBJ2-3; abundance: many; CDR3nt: TGTGCCAGCCAGACAGATTTCACAGATACGCAGTATTTT; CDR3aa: CASQTDFTDTQYF
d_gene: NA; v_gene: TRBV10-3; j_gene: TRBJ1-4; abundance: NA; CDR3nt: TGTGCCATCAGAACCGATAACGGTGAAAAACTGTTTTTT; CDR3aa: CAIRTDNGEKLFF
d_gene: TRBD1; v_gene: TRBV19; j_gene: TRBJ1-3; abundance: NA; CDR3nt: TGTGCCAGTAGTATAAGAGTCAGGGGGACTTCTGGAAACACCATATATTTT; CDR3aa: CASSIRVRGTSGNTIYF
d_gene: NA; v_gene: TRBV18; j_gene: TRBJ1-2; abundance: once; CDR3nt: TGTGCCAGCTCAGAGGCGGGCCTTAACTATGGCTACACCTTC; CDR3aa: CASSEAGLNYGYTF
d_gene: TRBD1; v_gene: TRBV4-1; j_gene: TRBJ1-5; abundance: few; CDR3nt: TGCGCCAGCAGCCCTCTTCCGGGACAGATTTATCAGCCCCAGCATTTT; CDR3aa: CASSPLPGQIYQPQHF
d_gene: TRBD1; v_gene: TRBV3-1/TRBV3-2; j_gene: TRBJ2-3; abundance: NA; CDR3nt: TGTGCCAGCAGCAGTTACGGACAGGGCGGCACAGATACGCAGTATTTT; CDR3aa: CASSSYGQGGTDTQYF
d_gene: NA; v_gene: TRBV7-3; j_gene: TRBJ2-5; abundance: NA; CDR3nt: TGTGCCAGCAGCCCGGATGGCAGGGGAGTTAAAGAGACCCAGTACTTC; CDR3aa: CASSPDGRGVKETQYF
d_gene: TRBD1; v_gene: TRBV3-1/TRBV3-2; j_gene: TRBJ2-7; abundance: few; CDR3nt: TGTGCCAGCAGCCAAAGGACAGGGGATGAGCAGTACTTC; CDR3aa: CASSQRTGDEQYF
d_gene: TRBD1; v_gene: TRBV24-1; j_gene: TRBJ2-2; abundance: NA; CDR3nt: TGTGCCACATCGGGGACAGGCACCGGGGAGCTGTTTTTT; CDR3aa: CATSGTGTGELFF
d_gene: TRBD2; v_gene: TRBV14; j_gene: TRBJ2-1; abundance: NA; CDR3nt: TGTGCCAGCAGCCAACCCGGGACTAGCGGGGGGTCAGAGCAGTTCTTC; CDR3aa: CASSQPGTSGGSEQFF
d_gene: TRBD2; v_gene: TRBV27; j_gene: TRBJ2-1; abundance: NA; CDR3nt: TGTGCCAGCAGTTTAAAAGCGGGGGGTCTGATTTACAATGAGCAGTTCTTC; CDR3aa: CASSLKAGGLIYNEQFF
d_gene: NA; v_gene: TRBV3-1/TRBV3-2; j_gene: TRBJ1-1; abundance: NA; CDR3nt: TGTGCCAGCAGCCGTGGCACAGGGCACACTGAAGCTTTCTTT; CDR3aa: CASSRGTGHTEAFF
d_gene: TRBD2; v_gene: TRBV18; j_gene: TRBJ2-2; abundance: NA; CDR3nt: TGTGCCAGCTCATCAGCGGGGGCCGGGGAGCTGTTTTTT; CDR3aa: CASSSAGAGELFF
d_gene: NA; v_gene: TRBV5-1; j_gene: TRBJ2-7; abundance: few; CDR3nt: TGCGCCAGCAGCCCGGTGCCAGGGTCGGACGAGCAGTACTTC; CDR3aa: CASSPVPGSDEQYF
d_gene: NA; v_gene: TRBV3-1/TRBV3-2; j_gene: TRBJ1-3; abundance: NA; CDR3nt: TGTGCCAGCAGCCAAGTTCAGTATGGAAACACCATATATTTT; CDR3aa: CASSQVQYGNTIYF
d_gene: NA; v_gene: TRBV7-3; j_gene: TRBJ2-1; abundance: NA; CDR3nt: TGTGCCAGCAGCTTAAACGGCGGGGGCCTATTCAATGAGCAGTTCTTC; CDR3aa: CASSLNGGGLFNEQFF
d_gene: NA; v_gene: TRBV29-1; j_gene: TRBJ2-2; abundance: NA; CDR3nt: TGCAGCGTTGATACCGGCGGAACGAACACCGGGGAGCTGTTTTTT; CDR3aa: CSVDTGGTNTGELFF
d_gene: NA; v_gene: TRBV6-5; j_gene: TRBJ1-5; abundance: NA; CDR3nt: TGTGCCAGCATTTCGACAGGCAATCAGCCCCAGCATTTT; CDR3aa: CASISTGNQPQHF
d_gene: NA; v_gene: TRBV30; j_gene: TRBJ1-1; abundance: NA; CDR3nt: TGTGCCTGGAGTCGAGGGAATGTTAACACTGAAGCTTTCTTT; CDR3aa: CAWSRGNVNTEAFF
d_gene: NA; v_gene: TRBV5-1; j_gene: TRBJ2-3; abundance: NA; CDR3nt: TGCGCCAGCAGCCCGCAGGCAGCGGCCATCACAGATACGCAGTATTTT; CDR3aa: CASSPQAAAITDTQYF
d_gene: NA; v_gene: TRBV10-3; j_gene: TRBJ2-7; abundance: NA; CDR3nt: TGTGCCATCAGTGAGTCCGGTGCAGGGGTGAACGAGCAGTACTTC; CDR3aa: CAISESGAGVNEQYF
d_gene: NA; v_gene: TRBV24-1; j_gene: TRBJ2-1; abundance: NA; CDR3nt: TGTGCCACCCGGGCGGGGGCGAGCTCCTACAATGAGCAGTTCTTC; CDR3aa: CATRAGASSYNEQFF
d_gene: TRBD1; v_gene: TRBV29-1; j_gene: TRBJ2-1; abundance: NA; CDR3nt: TGCAGCGTAGCTTCAGGGGGCACAACGTGGGAGCAGTTCTTC; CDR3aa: CSVASGGTTWEQFF
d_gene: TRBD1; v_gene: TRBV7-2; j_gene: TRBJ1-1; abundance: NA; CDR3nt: TGTGCCAGCAGCTTAGGGGGGACAGGGAGCTCGAACACTGAAGCTTTCTTT; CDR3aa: CASSLGGTGSSNTEAFF
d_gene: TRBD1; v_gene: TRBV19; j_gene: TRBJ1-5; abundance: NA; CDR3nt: TGTGCCAGTAGTGCCCGGGACAGGGGATTTAATCAGCCCCAGCATTTT; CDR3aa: CASSARDRGFNQPQHF